This T cell receptor beta chain originates from a study of control samples from healthy donors and cancer patients. Some clones are missing from TCRdb's copy, which holds only in-frame ones; the method was immunoSEQ multiplex PCR. The sample lists about 160,000 clones, around 95% occurring once. Looked up from germline, CDR1 is SGHAT and CDR2 is FQNNGV. The CDR3 extends over 17 amino acids. With 1 base removed from V and 3 bases from J, the gap between germline ends came to 13 bases. As for this clone: Other nucleotide sequences in the sample specify the same CDR3.

The chain has TRBV11-2 and TRBJ2-6; D could derive from TRBD1 or TRBD2 (6 bases each). Sample: blood. This TCR was recovered from a middle-aged woman in good health. CDR3 DNA: TGTGCCAGCAGCTTAGTGACTGGGGGGCGTGGGGCCAACGTCCTGACTTTC. Protein: CASSLVTGGRGANVLTF. Complete variable domain (other parts from reference TRBV11-2 and TRBJ2-6): EAGVAQSPRYKIIEKRQSVAFWCNPISGHATLYWYQQILGQGPKLLIQFQNNGVVDDSQLPKDRFSAERLKGVDSTLKIQPAKLEDSAVYLCASSLVTGGRGANVLTFGAGSRLTVL.